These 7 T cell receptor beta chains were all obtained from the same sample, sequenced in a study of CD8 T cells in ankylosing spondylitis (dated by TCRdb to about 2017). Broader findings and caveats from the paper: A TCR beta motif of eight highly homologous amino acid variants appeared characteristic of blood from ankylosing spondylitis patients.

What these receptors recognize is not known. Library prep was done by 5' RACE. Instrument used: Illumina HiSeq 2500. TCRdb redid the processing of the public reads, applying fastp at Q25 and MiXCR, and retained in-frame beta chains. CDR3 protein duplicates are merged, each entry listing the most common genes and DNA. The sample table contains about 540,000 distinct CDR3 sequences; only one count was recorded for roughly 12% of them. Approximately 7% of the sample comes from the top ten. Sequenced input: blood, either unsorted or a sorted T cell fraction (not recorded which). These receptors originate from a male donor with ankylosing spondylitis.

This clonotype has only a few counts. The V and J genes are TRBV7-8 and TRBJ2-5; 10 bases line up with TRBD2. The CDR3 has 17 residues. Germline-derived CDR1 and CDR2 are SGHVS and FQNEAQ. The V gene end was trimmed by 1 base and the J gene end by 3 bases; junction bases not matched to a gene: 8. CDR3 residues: CASSLGYSGRAEETQYF. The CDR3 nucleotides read TGTGCCAGCAGCTTAGGTTACAGCGGGAGGGCCGAAGAGACCCAGTACTTC.

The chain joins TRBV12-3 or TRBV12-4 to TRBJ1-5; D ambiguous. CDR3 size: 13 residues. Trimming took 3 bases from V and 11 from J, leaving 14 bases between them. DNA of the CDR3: TGTGCCAGCAGTTTGACGGTAGTCGGGGCCCAGCATTTT. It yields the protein CASSLTVVGAQHF.

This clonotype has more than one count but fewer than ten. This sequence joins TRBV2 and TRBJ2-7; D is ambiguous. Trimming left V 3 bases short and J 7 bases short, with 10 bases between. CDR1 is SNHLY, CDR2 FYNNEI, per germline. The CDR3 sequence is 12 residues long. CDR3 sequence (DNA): TGTGCCAGCAGTGAGAGGTCCCGAGAGCAGTACGTC. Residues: CASSERSREQYV.

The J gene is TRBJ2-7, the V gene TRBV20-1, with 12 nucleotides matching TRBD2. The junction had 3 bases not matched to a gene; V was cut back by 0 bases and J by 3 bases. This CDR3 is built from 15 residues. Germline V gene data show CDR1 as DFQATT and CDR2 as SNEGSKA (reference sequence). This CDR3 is CSARDGTSGYYEQYV. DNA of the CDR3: TGCAGTGCTAGAGACGGGACTAGCGGGTACTACGAGCAGTACGTC.

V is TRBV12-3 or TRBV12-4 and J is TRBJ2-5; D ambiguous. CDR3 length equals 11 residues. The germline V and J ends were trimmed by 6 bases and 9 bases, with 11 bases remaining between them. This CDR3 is CASSAQSAQYF. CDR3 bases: TGTGCCAGCAGCGCACAGAGTGCCCAGTACTTC.

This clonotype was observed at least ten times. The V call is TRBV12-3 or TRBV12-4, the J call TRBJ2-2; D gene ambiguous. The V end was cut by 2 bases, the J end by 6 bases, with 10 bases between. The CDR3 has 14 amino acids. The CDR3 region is CASSLYGPAGELFF. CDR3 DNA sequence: TGTGCCAGCAGTTTATACGGGCCGGCCGGGGAGCTGTTTTTT.

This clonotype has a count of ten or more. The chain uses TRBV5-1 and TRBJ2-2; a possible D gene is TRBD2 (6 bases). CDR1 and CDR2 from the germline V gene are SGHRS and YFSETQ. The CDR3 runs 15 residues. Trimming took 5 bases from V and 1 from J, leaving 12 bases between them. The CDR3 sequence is CASSSLAENTGELFF. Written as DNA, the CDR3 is TGCGCCAGCAGTAGTTTAGCGGAGAACACCGGGGAGCTGTTTTTT.